Listed below are T cell receptor beta chains from one sample, sequenced in a study of blood T cell repertoires in COVID-19. The assay was immunoSEQ multiplex PCR, and TCRdb's table has in-frame clones only and misses some. Among fewer than 200,000 clones listed, 84% were seen once. The sequenced sample was peripheral blood. Every receptor here comes from a woman of 80 years or more with COVID-19, enrolled during active disease. Both conserved end residues are part of each CDR3. The order of the fields is V gene, D gene, clone size, J gene, CDR3 protein, CDR3 DNA. D genes are given only for firm matches. Size tells how often a clone was seen (once, few, many) or the class of an expanded clone, and some rows leave it out.

TRBV6-5,-,-,TRBJ2-2,CASKISGLITGELFF,TGTGCCAGCAAAATAAGCGGGCTAATTACCGGGGAGCTGTTTTTT
TRBV18,-,-,TRBJ2-3,CASSPPSMAKDTQYF,TGTGCCAGCTCACCACCCTCCATGGCCAAAGATACGCAGTATTTT
TRBV7-9,-,few,TRBJ2-4,CASSLARFGAKNIQYF,TGTGCCAGCAGCTTAGCCAGGTTTGGAGCCAAAAACATTCAGTACTTC
TRBV21-1,-,-,TRBJ2-5,CASSGRLAGKETQYF,TGTGCCAGCAGCGGACGACTAGCGGGGAAAGAGACCCAGTACTTC
TRBV2,TRBD1,-,TRBJ2-7,CASRNRGPDEQYF,TGTGCCAGCAGGAACAGGGGGCCGGACGAGCAGTACTTC
TRBV28,-,few,TRBJ1-1,CASRPHRSNTEAFF,TGTGCCAGCAGACCACACAGATCGAACACTGAAGCTTTCTTT
TRBV4-3,TRBD2,-,TRBJ2-3,CASSQVGGGPTDTQYF,TGCGCCAGCAGCCAAGTAGGCGGGGGACCCACAGATACGCAGTATTTT
TRBV18,-,-,TRBJ2-1,CASSSIPSSYNEQFF,TGTGCCAGCTCATCCATACCGAGCTCCTACAATGAGCAGTTCTTC
TRBV29-1,-,-,TRBJ1-2,CSVEDTYGYTF,TGCAGCGTTGAAGATACATATGGCTACACCTTC
TRBV24-1,TRBD2,-,TRBJ2-1,CATAWGRAGNEQFF,TGTGCCACCGCCTGGGGGAGGGCGGGGAATGAGCAGTTCTTC
TRBV24-1,-,-,TRBJ2-5,CATSGWDSETQYF,TGTGCCACCAGTGGTTGGGACTCAGAGACCCAGTACTTC
TRBV5-4,TRBD2,-,TRBJ2-7,CASSPNAGVDEQYF,TGTGCCAGCAGCCCAAACGCGGGAGTCGATGAGCAGTACTTC
TRBV28,TRBD1,-,TRBJ2-3,CASSFVRGRPSDTQYF,TGTGCCAGCAGTTTTGTCAGGGGGCGTCCGTCAGATACGCAGTATTTT
TRBV9,TRBD2,-,TRBJ2-1,CASSVSPSGGYGNEQFF,TGTGCCAGCAGCGTTTCTCCTAGCGGGGGCTATGGCAATGAGCAGTTCTTC
TRBV27,TRBD1,-,TRBJ2-4,CASRAGQGLAKNIQYF,TGTGCCAGCAGGGCCGGACAGGGGCTAGCCAAAAACATTCAGTACTTC
TRBV19,TRBD2,-,TRBJ2-1,CASSLGTRNEQFF,TGTGCCAGTAGCCTCGGGACTAGGAATGAGCAGTTCTTC
TRBV6-1,TRBD2,-,TRBJ2-3,CASSEYSERGTDTQYF,TGTGCCAGCAGTGAATACTCCGAGCGGGGGACGGATACGCAGTATTTT
TRBV3-1/TRBV3-2,-,-,TRBJ1-6,CASSHRGGSFGSPLHF,TGTGCCAGCAGCCACCGTGGGGGGTCGTTCGGTTCACCCCTCCACTTT
TRBV30,-,-,TRBJ2-2,CAWSSGWGELFF,TGTGCCTGGAGTTCAGGGTGGGGGGAGCTGTTTTTT
TRBV5-6,TRBD2,-,TRBJ2-1,CASSWSGKGSYNEQFF,TGTGCCAGCAGCTGGAGCGGGAAAGGGTCCTACAATGAGCAGTTCTTC
TRBV9,-,once,TRBJ1-1,CASSVELLSTEAFF,TGTGCCAGCAGCGTAGAATTGCTTAGCACTGAAGCTTTCTTT
TRBV4-2,TRBD2,-,TRBJ2-3,CASRPTLAGATDTQYF,TGTGCCAGCAGACCTACACTAGCGGGGGCAACAGATACGCAGTATTTT
TRBV19,-,-,TRBJ2-3,CASRVGPSTDTQYF,TGTGCCAGTAGGGTTGGGCCTAGCACAGATACGCAGTATTTT